This TCR beta chain was sequenced during a study of blood T cell repertoires in COVID-19 (dated by TCRdb to 2019 to 2021). For context, the study as a whole: Collaborator samples came from the United States, Italy and Spain and covered acute and convalescent phases of COVID-19. The prospective study material was composed of cDNA or gDNA derived from T cells, B-cell-depleted T cells, or PBMCs. Subjects who had been exposed to COVID-19, were actively infected with it, or had recovered from it provided the deeply sampled blood TCRbeta repertoires that made up the dataset. The repertoires were released in a freely available public database intended as a resource for research on the immune response to SARS-CoV-2. The samples were drawn from the first 160 participants of the ongoing ImmuneRACE study and from 950 to 1,500 subjects provided by 6 global collaborators. The sample metadata nearly always contained a de-identified subject ID, COVID-19 status, age in years and sex. HLA class I and class II types, where available, came from metadata supplied by the sample provider rather than from assay-based typing. General conclusions and limits of the study: The quantity of clinical and demographic metadata differed by source and by participant and was supplied without curation.

V is shortened by 5 bases, J by 0 bases, and the region joining them spans 14 bases. From a lookup of the germline V gene, CDR1 and CDR2 are SGHVS and FQNEAQ. Counted from cysteine to phenylalanine, this CDR3 has 15 amino acids. The sequence is cut down to CDR3 DNA, 45 bases in frame from base 1. Regarding this clone: Its antigen target is currently unknown. No per-base quality is available; no much larger clone lies one base away.

Participants in the prospective study were enrolled through a virtual design, were aged about 18 to 90 years, and lived in 24 United States geographic areas. In the prospective study, cohorts were assigned on the basis of participant-reported clinical history obtained from a screening survey and a study questionnaire. In the prospective study, whole blood, serum and a nasopharyngeal or oropharyngeal swab were collected from each participant by mobile phlebotomists. Participants in the prospective study had the option to provide additional blood draws and questionnaires over a roughly 2-month period. Before DNA extraction, prospective study blood samples were shipped either frozen or at room temperature. The immunoSEQ Assay, a bias-controlled multiplex PCR, was used to amplify TCRbeta CDR3 regions from genomic DNA. The published analysis was carried out like this. Nucleated cell counts per sample were estimated from amplification of reference gene primers within the assay. To quantify the absolute abundance of each unique TCRbeta CDR3 rearrangement, sequence reads were collapsed and filtered. For each sample, productive Simpson clonality was calculated by taking the square root of Simpson's diversity index across productive rearrangements. Drawn from immuneACCESS, this table holds only the in-frame rearrangements with V and J called that TCRdb kept. Clones are partly lost; checked studies trace under half to an unresolved V gene and leave the rest unexplained. The V and J calls and clone size were taken over from that table, and D and trimming were inferred from the DNA. Here the sample has about 430,000 clones; around 87% occur a single time. The ten largest account for 0.95% to 1% of the sample.

Sequencing was performed on PBMCs or T cells enriched from blood (not recorded which). Here the chain combines TRBV7-8 and TRBJ2-7; tentative D gene TRBD1, with 5 bases matching. The source is a woman under 40 with acute COVID-19. The sequenced DNA is TGTGCCAGCAGCCTAGAGGTAGGGGACTCCTACGAGCAGTACTTC. The encoded protein is CASSLEVGDSYEQYF.